Below are 16 T cell receptor beta chains sequenced from a single sample in a study of cytomegalovirus exposure and HLA in healthy donors. PCR used 60 Vbeta primers and 13 Jbeta primers. Sequencing was performed with immunoSEQ multiplex PCR; in TCRdb, only in-frame clones are kept and a portion is missing. This sample has under 100,000 clones, with around 81% found just once. Sequenced material: PBMCs. The source is a woman in her 70s in good health and CMV-seropositive.

The rearrangement uses TRBV5-1 and TRBJ2-6; maybe TRBD1 (6 bases). The CDR3 covers 17 residues. Trimming took 0 bases from V and 0 from J, leaving 10 bases between them. Looked up from germline, CDR1 is SGHRS and CDR2 is YFSETQ. CDR3 DNA sequence: TGCGCCAGCAGCTTGGGGCAGGGGAGCTCTGGGGCCAACGTCCTGACTTTC. Its protein product is CASSLGQGSSGANVLTF.

The chain couples TRBV9 to TRBJ1-2, with D uncertain. V lost 0 bases and J lost 4, with 4 bases in between. The CDR3 is made up of 12 amino acids. The germline gives CDR1 SGDLS, CDR2 YYNGEE. The CDR3 DNA sequence: TGTGCCAGCAGCGTAGCGGGCTATGGCTACACCTTC. The encoded protein is CASSVAGYGYTF.

The chain couples TRBV14 to TRBJ2-5; tentative D call: TRBD1 (5 bases). With the DNA end fitting TRBJ2-7 better, the J assignment may be wrong. The CDR3 consists of 14 residues. Germline CDR1 reads SGHDN; CDR2 reads FVKESK. The CDR3 region is CASSHSAGFAEQYF. For the CDR3, the DNA is TGTGCCAGCAGCCATTCCGCAGGGTTTGCCGAGCAGTACTTC.

This clone was seen once. The chain links TRBV7-9 to TRBJ2-7; 10 bases line up with TRBD2. The CDR3 has 14 residues. CDR1 SEHNR and CDR2 FQNEAQ come from the germline V gene (reference sequence). Germline trimming cut 7 bases from V and 6 bases from J; bases unmatched to any gene: 9. CDR3 amino acids: CASTMLAGAFEQYF. The CDR3, as DNA: TGTGCCAGCACCATGCTAGCGGGAGCCTTCGAGCAGTACTTC.

The V gene is TRBV10-2, the J gene TRBJ2-3; 8 bases map to TRBD2. V was clipped by 9 bases and J by 2 bases; unmatched bases: 4. There are 13 residues in the CDR3. In germline, CDR1 is WSHSY, CDR2 SAAADI. As DNA, the CDR3 is TGCGCCAGTTTAGCGGGATCCACAGATACGCAGTATTTT. Protein product: CASLAGSTDTQYF.

This chain joins TRBV19 and TRBJ1-2; 8 bases fit TRBD1. This CDR3 spans 15 amino acids. Germline V gene sequence: CDR1 LNHDA, CDR2 SQIVND (reference sequence). Losses at the gene ends were 10 bases for V and 0 bases for J; bases not matched to a gene: 10. The CDR3 bases are TGTGCCACCGGGGGCAGGGGGCTTTCTAACTATGGCTACACCTTC. Residues: CATGGRGLSNYGYTF.

The chain uses TRBV18 and TRBJ1-5; 9 bases align to TRBD1. V shed 8 bases and J 0 bases; nucleotides not matched to a gene: 8. This CDR3 is 16 amino acids long. CDR1 is KGHSH and CDR2 is LQKENI in the germline V gene. The CDR3 coding sequence is TGTGCCAGCAGTGGGACAGGGCCTTATAGCAATCAGCCCCAGCATTTT. Amino acids: CASSGTGPYSNQPQHF.

The J gene is TRBJ1-1, the V gene TRBV6-1; D may be TRBD1 (5 bases). The germline V gene encodes CDR1 MNHNS and CDR2 SASEGT. CDR3 size: 13 residues. V lost 6 bases and J 1 base, leaving 9 bases between the germline ends. CDR3 DNA: TGTGCCAGCAGGAATACAGGGAACACTGAAGCTTTCTTT. Residues: CASRNTGNTEAFF.

The chain combines TRBV7-2 with TRBJ2-5, with a weak D call TRBD1 (6 bases). Germline V gene data show CDR1 as SGHTA and CDR2 as FQGNSA. V lost 5 bases, J lost 4 bases, and 17 bases lay in between. The CDR3 totals 15 residues. The CDR3 is CASSPPGAERETQYF. The CDR3 region has the DNA TGTGCCAGCAGCCCACCAGGGGCCGAGAGAGAGACCCAGTACTTC.

This sequence joins TRBV5-1 and TRBJ2-7, with 9 bases lining up with TRBD1. This CDR3 has 14 residues. After removal of 7 bases from V and 1 base from J, the junction contained 6 bases not matched to a gene. CDR1 SGHRS and CDR2 YFSETQ come from the germline V gene. This chain's CDR3 is CASDRTGESYEQYF. CDR3 nucleotide sequence: TGCGCCAGCGACCGGACAGGGGAGTCCTACGAGCAGTACTTC.

This clone was seen only once. The chain carries TRBV27 and TRBJ2-7; 9 bases are shared with TRBD1. The V segment lost 3 bases and the J segment 1 base; nucleotides outside the gene matches: 1. The germline V gene has CDR1 MNHEY and CDR2 SMNVEV (reference sequence). The CDR3 loop spans 14 amino acids. Written as DNA, the CDR3 is TGTGCCAGCAGTTTTGGGACAGGGTCCTACGAGCAGTACTTC. This encodes CASSFGTGSYEQYF.

The rearrangement uses TRBV7-2 and TRBJ1-1; unclear D gene. The CDR3 loop spans 12 amino acids. The germline V gene encodes CDR1 SGHTA and CDR2 FQGNSA. The V and J ends lost 5 bases and 8 bases respectively, with 12 bases between them. The CDR3 loop reads CASSLPHREAFF. The CDR3 DNA sequence: TGTGCCAGCAGCCTTCCGCACAGAGAAGCTTTCTTT.

The chain combines TRBV5-4 with TRBJ2-3; 8 bases map to TRBD2. Germline loops: CDR1 SGHNT, CDR2 YYREEE (reference sequence). This CDR3 has 15 amino acids. The trim removed 0 bases at V and 11 bases at J, leaving 11 bases unmatched. CDR3 region: CASSLESGGLGGQYF. The CDR3 DNA reads as TGTGCCAGCAGCTTGGAATCGGGAGGGCTGGGGGGGCAGTATTTT. Full variable domain (remainder filled in from reference TRBV5-4 and TRBJ2-3): ETGVTQSPTHLIKTRGQQVTLRCSSQSGHNTVSWYQQALGQGPQFIFQYYREEENGRGNFPPRFSGLQFPNYSSELNVNALELDDSALYLCASSLESGGLGGQYFGPGTRLTVL.

The rearrangement joins TRBV7-9 to TRBJ2-5; D is unresolved. V lost 10 bases, J lost 4 bases, and 16 bases lay in between. The CDR3 runs 13 residues. Germline V gene sequence: CDR1 SEHNR, CDR2 FQNEAQ (reference sequence). The CDR3, as DNA: TGTGCCACCCGCGTGTTCTTATCAGAGACCCAGTACTTC. As protein: CATRVFLSETQYF.

The V and J genes are TRBV28 and TRBJ1-5; D possibly corresponds to TRBD1 (5 bases). Trimming removed 3 bases at V and 4 bases at J, with 7 bases between. CDR3 size: 13 residues. Per the germline V gene, CDR1 is MDHEN and CDR2 is SYDVKM. The CDR3 DNA reads as TGTGCCAGCAGTTTGACAGAAAATCAGCCCCAGCATTTT. Translating it yields CASSLTENQPQHF.

The rearrangement joins TRBV5-4 to TRBJ2-7; D gene uncertain. Trimming shortened V by 4 bases and J by 5 bases, and 13 bases separated the two germline ends. The CDR3 totals 13 residues. Germline V gene lookup returns CDR1 SGHNT and CDR2 YYREEE (reference sequence). The CDR3 loop is CASSKERQDEQYF. The CDR3 DNA follows: TGTGCCAGCAGCAAGGAGAGGCAAGACGAGCAGTACTTC.